These 20 T cell receptor beta chains came from one sample sequenced in a study of blood T cell repertoires in COVID-19. Assay: immunoSEQ multiplex PCR; the TCRdb copy retains only in-frame clones and omits some. This table has more than 250,000 clones, just under 90% appearing once. Source material: peripheral blood. The origin of the receptors is a woman aged 45 to 65 with COVID-19, enrolled during active disease.

The rearrangement joins TRBV7-9 to TRBJ2-1; TRBD2 agrees at 8 bases. V dropped 5 bases and J dropped 5; count of bases not matched to a gene: 8. Germline loops: CDR1 SEHNR, CDR2 FQNEAQ (reference sequence). The CDR3 sequence is 15 residues long. In DNA, the CDR3 is TGTGCCAGCAGCCCAGACGAGCGGGGGAACAATGAGCAGTTCTTC. Its translation is CASSPDERGNNEQFF.

DNA of the CDR3: TGTGCCTGTTCCAGCTCTGGGGCCAACGTCCTGACTTTC. It translates to CACSSSGANVLTF. The rearrangement uses TRBV30 and TRBJ2-6; D is uncertain. Germline loops: CDR1 GTSNPN, CDR2 SVGIG (reference sequence). V was clipped by 6 bases and J by 0 bases, with 6 bases between them. CDR3 length equals 13 residues. The full variable domain, with the rest looked up from reference TRBV30 and TRBJ2-6, is SQTIHQWPATLVQPVGSPLSLECTVEGTSNPNLYWYRQAAGRGLQLLFYSVGIGQISSEVPQNLSASRPQDRQFILSSKKLLLSDSGFYLCACSSSGANVLTFGAGSRLTVL.

This clone was detected only a few times. The chain couples TRBV19 to TRBJ1-5; maybe TRBD1 (6 bases). V dropped 7 bases and J dropped 5 bases, with 15 bases sitting between them. Germline V gene data show CDR1 as LNHDA and CDR2 as SQIVND (reference sequence). CDR3 length: 14 residues. CDR3 in DNA: TGTGCCAGTAATGCACAGGGAACCCATCAGCCCCAGCATTTT. It encodes CASNAQGTHQPQHF.

The chain joins TRBV30 to TRBJ1-4, with D possibly being TRBD1 (6 bases). There are 14 residues in the CDR3. In germline, CDR1 is GTSNPN, CDR2 SVGIG (reference sequence). V gave up 3 bases and J gave up 8 bases, with 16 bases separating them. This CDR3 is CAWSDTGKGEKLFF. CDR3 DNA sequence: TGTGCCTGGAGCGATACAGGGAAGGGAGAAAAACTGTTTTTT. Full variable domain (remainder filled in from reference TRBV30 and TRBJ1-4): SQTIHQWPATLVQPVGSPLSLECTVEGTSNPNLYWYRQAAGRGLQLLFYSVGIGQISSEVPQNLSASRPQDRQFILSSKKLLLSDSGFYLCAWSDTGKGEKLFFGSGTQLSVL.

The J gene is TRBJ2-3, the V gene TRBV19; 11 nucleotides agree with TRBD2. CDR1 is LNHDA, CDR2 SQIVND, per germline (reference sequence). This CDR3 is built from 16 residues. Trimming removed 3 bases from V and 5 bases from J; junction bases left unmatched: 7. CDR3 coding DNA: TGTGCCAGTAGTATCCGACTAGCGGGGAGGGGAGATACGCAGTATTTT. Translated, it gives CASSIRLAGRGDTQYF.

The chain joins TRBV27 to TRBJ1-2, with D tentatively TRBD1 (6 bases). Trimming left V 2 bases short and J 2 bases short, with 15 bases between. Germline V gene lookup returns CDR1 MNHEY and CDR2 SMNVEV (reference sequence). This CDR3 spans 16 amino acids. CDR3 coding DNA: TGTGCCAGCAGTTTAGGGGGCCTGGCAACCAACTATGGCTACACCTTC. Its protein product is CASSLGGLATNYGYTF.

The rearrangement links TRBV7-9 to TRBJ2-3, with 7 positions matching TRBD2. The CDR3 runs to 19 residues. Looked up from germline, CDR1 is SEHNR and CDR2 is FQNEAQ (reference sequence). V gave up 2 bases and J gave up 0 bases; unmatched junction bases: 14. The CDR3 coding sequence is TGTGCCAGCAGCTTACTACCCCGCTATCTAGCGGATAGCACAGATACGCAGTATTTT. Translating it yields CASSLLPRYLADSTDTQYF.

The chain has TRBV7-9 and TRBJ2-1; D is unresolved. Germline V CDR1 and CDR2: SEHNR, FQNEAQ (reference sequence). The length of the CDR3 is 13 residues. Trimming removed 1 base from V and 4 bases from J, with 5 bases in between. The CDR3 protein is CASSLDSYNEQFF. The CDR3 DNA is TGTGCCAGCAGCTTAGACAGTTACAATGAGCAGTTCTTC.

The chain couples TRBV6-5 to TRBJ2-7; 7 bases match TRBD2. This CDR3 has 15 residues. V was clipped by 5 bases and J by 0 bases; unmatched bases: 7. Germline V CDR1 and CDR2: MNHEY, SVGAGI. The CDR3 region is CASSRDYMISYEQYF. The CDR3 coding sequence is TGTGCCAGCAGTCGGGACTATATGATCTCCTACGAGCAGTACTTC.

The rearrangement joins TRBV7-9 to TRBJ2-7, with 11 bases fitting TRBD2. In germline, CDR1 is SEHNR, CDR2 FQNEAQ (reference sequence). J lost 0 bases, V lost 3 bases, and 13 bases had no gene match. This CDR3 is built from 19 residues. CDR3 sequence reads: CASSLGLAGGPQSSYEQYF. CDR3 coding DNA: TGTGCCAGCAGCTTGGGCCTAGCGGGAGGACCCCAAAGCTCCTACGAGCAGTACTTC.

This rearrangement joins TRBV6-6 to TRBJ1-1, with D possibly being TRBD1 (5 bases). The CDR3 has 14 residues. Germline CDR1 and CDR2: MNHNY and SVGAGI (reference sequence). Trimming stripped 2 bases from V and 2 bases from J, with 9 bases between. The CDR3 sequence: CASSYTGENTEAFF. As DNA, the CDR3 is TGTGCCAGCAGTTACACGGGGGAAAACACTGAAGCTTTCTTT.

Here the CDR3 reads CASKDRGDQPQHF. DNA for the CDR3: TGTGCCAGTAAGGACAGGGGAGATCAGCCCCAGCATTTT. The chain couples TRBV19 to TRBJ1-5; 9 positions match TRBD1. The trim removed 7 bases at V and 5 bases at J, leaving 3 bases unmatched. CDR3 length: 13 residues. Germline V gene data show CDR1 as LNHDA and CDR2 as SQIVND (reference sequence).

The V and J genes are TRBV11-2 and TRBJ2-3, with 8 bases that match TRBD2. Germline V CDR1 and CDR2: SGHAT, FQNNGV. The V and J ends lost 5 bases and 9 bases, in that order; junction bases with no gene match: 19. CDR3 length: 17 residues. CDR3 amino acids: CASSLLSDSSGGGTQYF. CDR3 nucleotides: TGTGCCAGCAGCCTCCTATCGGACTCTTCGGGGGGGGGCACGCAGTATTTT.

The genes are TRBV6-4 and TRBJ2-1; D is unclear. V was clipped by 6 bases and J by 7 bases, with 10 bases between them. There are 12 residues in the CDR3. Germline V gene data show CDR1 as MRHNA and CDR2 as SNTAGT. In DNA, the CDR3 is TGTGCCAGCAGCAAAATGAGAAATGAGCAGTTCTTC. Amino acids: CASSKMRNEQFF.

This chain connects TRBV7-9 to TRBJ1-2; weak D call: TRBD1 (6 bases). Trimming took 6 bases from V and 4 from J, leaving 15 bases between them. Per the germline V gene, CDR1 is SEHNR and CDR2 is FQNEAQ (reference sequence). CDR3 length: 14 residues. CDR3 nucleotide sequence: TGTGCCAGCAGGTTCTCAGGGGCTGGCTATGGCTACACCTTC. Translation: CASRFSGAGYGYTF.

This chain links TRBV19 with TRBJ1-6; 8 nucleotides line up with TRBD1. V gave up 6 bases and J gave up 7 bases; unmatched junction bases: 5. The CDR3 totals 14 residues. Germline-derived CDR1 and CDR2 are LNHDA and SQIVND (reference sequence). CDR3 sequence (DNA): TGTGCCAGTAGAAGACAGGGGATCAATTCACCCCTCCACTTT. Amino acid sequence: CASRRQGINSPLHF.

This chain links TRBV18 with TRBJ2-7; D unclear. Trimming left V 5 bases short and J 2 bases short, with 10 bases between. From germline, CDR1 is KGHSH and CDR2 LQKENI. The CDR3 sequence is 13 residues long. This chain's CDR3 is CASSSTQAYEQYF. CDR3 coding DNA: TGTGCCAGCTCATCCACTCAGGCCTACGAGCAGTACTTC.

The genes are TRBV2 and TRBJ1-1; possibly TRBD1 for D (5 bases). The CDR3 spans 14 residues. V was clipped by 3 bases and J by 3 bases, with 11 bases between them. From germline, CDR1 is SNHLY and CDR2 FYNNEI. The CDR3 sequence is CASSERRGYTEAFF. The CDR3 nucleotides are TGTGCCAGCAGTGAGAGGAGGGGATACACTGAAGCTTTCTTT.

J is TRBJ1-1 and V is TRBV6-5; the D gene is possibly TRBD1 (5 bases). The CDR3 sequence is 12 residues long. Germline CDR1 is MNHEY and CDR2 is SVGAGI. The V end lost 2 bases, the J end lost 7 bases, and 8 bases lay between the germline ends. The CDR3 loop reads CASSYGANEAFF. The CDR3 DNA reads TGTGCCAGCAGTTACGGGGCCAATGAAGCTTTCTTT.

V is TRBV11-2 and J is TRBJ2-6; D gene uncertain. Trimming removed 5 bases from V and 0 bases from J, with 11 bases in between. This CDR3 is built from 16 residues. The germline gives CDR1 SGHAT, CDR2 FQNNGV. CDR3 bases: TGTGCCAGCAGCCGTCACAGTAACTCTGGGGCCAACGTCCTGACTTTC. Its translation is CASSRHSNSGANVLTF.